This is a list of T cell receptor beta chains from one sample in a study of blood T cells in healthy people across ages. TCRdb redid the calling of the 5' RACE reads with MiXCR, one entry per CDR3 protein. The sample lists 1.5 million to 2 million distinct CDR3 sequences; less than 50% were seen once. Sequencing input: blood. The receptors derive from a woman aged 40 to 55 in good health. Both conserved end residues are part of each CDR3. Fields, in order: J gene, D gene, V gene, CDR3 length, clone size, CDR3 protein, CDR3 DNA. D genes are given only for firm matches. Rows give clone size only sometimes, using once, few, many, or a class for an expanded clone.

TRBJ1-1 | TRBD1 | TRBV6-2/TRBV6-3 | 14 | - | CASNVDRGNTEAFF | TGTGCCAGCAACGTGGACAGGGGGAACACTGAAGCTTTCTTT
TRBJ2-1 | - | TRBV20-1 | 15 | - | CSALAGGGGWNEQFF | TGCAGTGCTCTGGCAGGCGGGGGCGGTTGGAATGAGCAGTTCTTC
TRBJ2-7 | TRBD1 | TRBV10-3 | 15 | - | CAISEGDRGSYEQYF | TGTGCCATCAGTGAGGGGGACAGGGGAAGCTACGAGCAGTACTTC
TRBJ2-1 | TRBD1 | TRBV7-2 | 16 | few | CASSLVRDRGRNEQFF | TGTGCCAGCAGCTTAGTCCGGGACAGGGGGAGGAATGAGCAGTTCTTC
TRBJ2-7 | - | TRBV6-6 | 12 | few | CASRDTPSEQYF | TGTGCCAGCCGGGACACTCCCTCCGAGCAGTACTTC
TRBJ2-1 | TRBD2 | TRBV7-6 | 17 | - | CASSPQVRGSSYNEQFF | TGTGCCAGCAGCCCCCAGGTCCGCGGGAGCTCCTACAATGAGCAGTTCTTC
TRBJ2-7 | TRBD1 | TRBV4-1 | 16 | - | CASSQYPGTGTYEQCF | TGCGCCAGCAGCCAGTACCCCGGGACAGGGACCTACGAGCAGTGCTTC
TRBJ2-3 | - | TRBV9 | 13 | many | CASSVALGDTQYF | TGTGCCAGCAGCGTAGCGTTGGGGGATACGCAGTATTTT
TRBJ2-1 | - | TRBV6-2/TRBV6-3 | 16 | - | CASSPKGRGTYNEQFF | TGTGCCAGCAGCCCGAAAGGTCGGGGGACCTACAATGAGCAGTTCTTC
TRBJ2-1 | - | TRBV20-1 | 15 | - | CSARYRATVYNEQFF | TGCAGTGCTAGGTACAGGGCGACCGTTTACAATGAGCAGTTCTTC
TRBJ1-2 | TRBD1 | TRBV7-2 | 13 | - | CASSPAGGEGYTF | TGTGCCAGCAGCCCAGCAGGGGGTGAGGGCTACACCTTC
TRBJ2-1 | - | TRBV5-1 | 15 | - | CASSLASGFYNEQFF | TGCGCCAGCAGCTTGGCAAGCGGGTTCTACAATGAGCAGTTCTTC
TRBJ2-5 | - | TRBV6-5 | 14 | - | CASSWNKYQETQYF | TGTGCCAGCAGTTGGAACAAGTACCAAGAGACCCAGTACTTC
TRBJ2-1 | TRBD1 | TRBV5-1 | 15 | - | CASSLGDRELTEQFF | TGCGCCAGCAGCTTGGGGGACAGGGAACTTACTGAGCAGTTCTTC
TRBJ1-6 | - | TRBV6-5 | 13 | once | CASKGRSYSPLHF | TGTGCCAGCAAGGGCAGATCGTATTCACCCCTCCACTTT
TRBJ1-6 | - | TRBV27 | 16 | - | CASSPLGSSYNSPLHF | TGTGCCAGCAGTCCGCTGGGGAGCTCCTATAATTCACCCCTCCACTTT
TRBJ2-5 | - | TRBV20-1 | 10 | few | CSALKETQYF | TGCAGTGCTCTTAAAGAGACCCAGTACTTC
TRBJ2-7 | - | TRBV6-5 | 14 | once | CASSQDRGAREQYF | TGTGCCAGCAGCCAAGATCGGGGGGCGAGGGAGCAGTACTTC
TRBJ2-7 | TRBD1 | TRBV7-9 | 16 | few | CASSLSPGQGAFEQYF | TGTGCCAGCAGCTTATCGCCGGGACAGGGGGCTTTCGAGCAGTACTTC
TRBJ2-5 | - | TRBV6-6 | 11 | - | CASWGGNEQYF | TGTGCCAGCTGGGGCGGTAATGAGCAGTACTTC
TRBJ2-7 | TRBD2 | TRBV24-1 | 12 | - | CAASGLAGEQYF | TGTGCCGCCAGTGGACTAGCTGGCGAGCAGTACTTC
TRBJ1-2 | TRBD1 | TRBV15 | 14 | - | CATSGPDRGLGYTF | TGTGCCACCAGCGGCCCGGACAGGGGTCTTGGCTACACCTTC
TRBJ2-7 | TRBD2 | TRBV7-9 | 15 | few | CASSLGEGTPYEQYF | TGTGCCAGCAGCTTAGGGGAGGGGACCCCCTACGAGCAGTACTTC
TRBJ1-2 | - | TRBV12-3/TRBV12-4 | 14 | few | CASSFARVGYGYTF | TGTGCCAGCAGTTTTGCGAGGGTGGGGTATGGCTACACCTTC
TRBJ2-5 | - | TRBV6-2/TRBV6-3 | 13 | - | CASSRWEGETQYF | TGTGCCAGCAGTAGGTGGGAAGGGGAGACCCAGTACTTC
TRBJ2-3 | TRBD2 | TRBV24-1 | 14 | few | CATGQRGGGDTQYF | TGTGCCACCGGGCAGCGTGGGGGGGGAGATACGCAGTATTTT
TRBJ2-7 | - | TRBV7-6 | 16 | - | CASSLASLSRAGEQYF | TGTGCCAGCAGCTTAGCATCTCTCTCGAGGGCAGGCGAGCAGTACTTC
TRBJ1-2 | - | TRBV28 | 12 | few | CASRPLLYGYTF | TGTGCCAGCCGACCTTTGCTTTATGGCTACACCTTC
TRBJ2-3 | TRBD2 | TRBV3-1 | 16 | - | CASSQDRLAGWNTQYF | TGTGCCAGCAGCCAAGATAGGCTAGCGGGGTGGAATACGCAGTATTTT
TRBJ1-1 | - | TRBV6-6 | 15 | - | CASSKGGPVNTEAFF | TGTGCCAGCAGCAAGGGGGGGCCCGTGAACACTGAAGCTTTCTTT
TRBJ2-5 | TRBD1 | TRBV5-6 | 14 | - | CASSHDRGGETQYF | TGTGCCAGCAGCCACGACAGGGGAGGAGAGACCCAGTACTTC
TRBJ2-7 | - | TRBV5-1 | 14 | - | CASSLEGQAYEQYF | TGCGCCAGCAGCTTGGAGGGGCAGGCCTACGAGCAGTACTTC
TRBJ2-1 | - | TRBV27 | 12 | many | CASSLSGIEQFF | TGTGCCAGCAGCCTCTCCGGGATCGAACAGTTCTTC
TRBJ2-7 | - | TRBV5-1 | 14 | - | CASSFRDGSGEQYF | TGCGCCAGCAGCTTCCGGGACGGGTCAGGCGAGCAGTACTTC
TRBJ2-5 | - | TRBV6-5 | 13 | - | CASSYNTGETQYF | TGTGCCAGCAGTTACAACACGGGAGAGACCCAGTACTTC
TRBJ1-2 | - | TRBV20-1 | 15 | - | CSARDIHSSSYGYTF | TGCAGTGCTAGAGATATACACAGCTCCAGCTATGGCTACACCTTC
TRBJ2-5 | - | TRBV12-3/TRBV12-4 | 13 | few | CASSRRDFETQYF | TGTGCCAGCAGTCGACGGGACTTCGAGACCCAGTACTTC
TRBJ1-6 | - | TRBV5-1 | 16 | few | CASSYGASSYNSPLHF | TGCGCCAGCAGCTACGGGGCTAGCTCCTATAATTCACCCCTCCACTTT
TRBJ2-4 | TRBD1 | TRBV3-1 | 20 | - | CASSQDIIPGTEVAKNIQYF | TGTGCCAGCAGCCAAGATATAATTCCCGGGACAGAAGTAGCCAAAAACATTCAGTACTTC
TRBJ2-3 | - | TRBV2 | 14 | - | CASREAGITDTQYF | TGTGCCAGCAGAGAGGCAGGGATTACAGATACGCAGTATTTT
TRBJ2-5 | - | TRBV7-9 | 12 | - | CASSPERGTQYF | TGTGCCAGCAGCCCTGAACGGGGGACCCAGTACTTC